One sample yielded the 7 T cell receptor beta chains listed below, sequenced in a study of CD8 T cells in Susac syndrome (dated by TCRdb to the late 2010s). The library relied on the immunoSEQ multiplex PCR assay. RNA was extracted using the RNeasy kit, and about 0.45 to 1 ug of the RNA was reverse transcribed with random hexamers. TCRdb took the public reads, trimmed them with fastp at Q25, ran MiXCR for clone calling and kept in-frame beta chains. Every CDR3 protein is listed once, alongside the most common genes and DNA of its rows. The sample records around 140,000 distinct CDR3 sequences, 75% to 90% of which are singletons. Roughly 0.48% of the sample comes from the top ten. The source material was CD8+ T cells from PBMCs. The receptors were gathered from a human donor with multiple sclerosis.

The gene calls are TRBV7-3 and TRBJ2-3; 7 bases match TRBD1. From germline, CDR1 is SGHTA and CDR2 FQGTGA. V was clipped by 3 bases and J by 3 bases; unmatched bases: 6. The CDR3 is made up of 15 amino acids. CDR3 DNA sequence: TGTGCCAGCAGCTTGGTAGGGGGCACGACAGATACGCAGTATTTT. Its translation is CASSLVGGTTDTQYF.

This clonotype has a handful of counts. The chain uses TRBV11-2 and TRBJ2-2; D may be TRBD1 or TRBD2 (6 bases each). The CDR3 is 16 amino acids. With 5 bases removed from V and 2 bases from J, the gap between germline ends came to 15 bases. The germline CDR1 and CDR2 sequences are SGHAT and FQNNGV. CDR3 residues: CASSPRGGPNTGELFF. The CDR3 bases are TGTGCCAGCAGCCCACGTGGGGGGCCAAACACCGGGGAGCTGTTTTTT.

The CDR3: CASSQDHRGGLEETQYF. The CDR3 DNA follows: TGTGCCAGCAGCCAAGATCACCGGGGGGGCCTGGAAGAGACCCAGTACTTC. This chain joins TRBV14 and TRBJ2-5; 8 bases map to TRBD2. This CDR3 contains 17 residues. The junction had 9 bases not matched to a gene; V was cut back by 0 bases and J by 3 bases. Germline lookup yields CDR1 SGHDN and CDR2 FVKESK.

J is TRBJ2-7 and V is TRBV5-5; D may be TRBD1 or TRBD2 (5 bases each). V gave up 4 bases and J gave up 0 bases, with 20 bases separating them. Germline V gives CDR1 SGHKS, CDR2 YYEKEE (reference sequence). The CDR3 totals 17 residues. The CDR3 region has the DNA TGTGCCAGCAGCACCCAACCGGGACGCATGTCCTCCTACGAGCAGTACTTC. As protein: CASSTQPGRMSSYEQYF.

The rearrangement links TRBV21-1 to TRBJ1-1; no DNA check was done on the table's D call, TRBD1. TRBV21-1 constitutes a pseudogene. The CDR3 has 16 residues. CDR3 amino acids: CASSKVRQGVGTEAFF. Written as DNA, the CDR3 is TGTGCCAGCAGCAAAGTACGACAGGGGGTAGGCACTGAAGCTTTCTTT.

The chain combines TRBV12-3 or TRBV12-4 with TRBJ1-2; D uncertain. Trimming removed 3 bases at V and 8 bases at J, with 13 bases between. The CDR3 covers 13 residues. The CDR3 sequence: CASSLGQLDGYTF. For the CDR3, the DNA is TGTGCCAGCAGTTTGGGTCAGCTCGACGGCTACACCTTC.

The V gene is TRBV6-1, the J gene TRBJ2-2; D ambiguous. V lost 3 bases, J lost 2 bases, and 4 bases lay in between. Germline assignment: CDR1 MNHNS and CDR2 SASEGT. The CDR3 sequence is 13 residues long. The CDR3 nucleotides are TGTGCCAGCAGTGATATTAACACCGGGGAGCTGTTTTTT. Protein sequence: CASSDINTGELFF.